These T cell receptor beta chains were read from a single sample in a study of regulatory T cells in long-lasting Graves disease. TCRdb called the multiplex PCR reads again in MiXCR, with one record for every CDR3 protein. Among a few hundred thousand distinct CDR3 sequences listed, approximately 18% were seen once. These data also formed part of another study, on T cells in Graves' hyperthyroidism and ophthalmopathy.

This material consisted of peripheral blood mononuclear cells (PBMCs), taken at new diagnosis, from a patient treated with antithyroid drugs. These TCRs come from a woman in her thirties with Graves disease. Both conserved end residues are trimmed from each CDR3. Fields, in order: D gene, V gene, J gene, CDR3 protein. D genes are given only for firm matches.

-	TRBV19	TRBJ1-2	ASRPITGNSYGYT
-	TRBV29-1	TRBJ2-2	SVVIGGTGELF
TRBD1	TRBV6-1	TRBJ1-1	ASRAGTGGAGTEAF
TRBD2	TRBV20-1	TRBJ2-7	SARDQSSGSYEQY
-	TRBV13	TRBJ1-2	ASRSNTRTVYGYT
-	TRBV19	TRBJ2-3	ASSGGRDTQY
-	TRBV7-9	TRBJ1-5	ASSSGQLNQPQH
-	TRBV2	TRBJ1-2	ASSRRQANYGYT
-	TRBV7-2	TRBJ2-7	ASSLSTPTYEQY
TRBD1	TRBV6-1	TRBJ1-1	ASSEATGGSAEAF
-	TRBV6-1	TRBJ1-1	ASMLGWGGPGINTEAF
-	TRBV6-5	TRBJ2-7	ASSYPSDSYEQY
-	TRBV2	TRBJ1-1	ASISGFRLGEAF
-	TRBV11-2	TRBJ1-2	ASSLEAGHYGYT
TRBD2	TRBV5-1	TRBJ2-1	ASSFIPTSGASSYNEQF
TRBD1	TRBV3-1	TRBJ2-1	ASSRQGQGHNEQF
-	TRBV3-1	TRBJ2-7	ASSRQGYHEQY
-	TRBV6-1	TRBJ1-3	ASSPTLQGTIY
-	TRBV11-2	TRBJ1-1	ASSTGGLVQAF
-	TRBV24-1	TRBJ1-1	ATSDGLTEAF
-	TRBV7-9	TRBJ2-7	ASSVGTDYEQY
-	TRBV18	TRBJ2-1	ASSPARIEQF
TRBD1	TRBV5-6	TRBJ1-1	ASSLGPGQGAEAF
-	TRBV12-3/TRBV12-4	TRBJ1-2	ASSAGTQVYGYT
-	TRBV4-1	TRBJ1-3	ASSTAGTGNTIY
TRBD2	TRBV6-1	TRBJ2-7	ASSISGRSSYEQY
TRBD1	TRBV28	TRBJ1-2	ASSLGTGGYT
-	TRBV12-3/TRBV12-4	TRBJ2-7	ASQGRTNYEQY
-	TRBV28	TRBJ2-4	ASSLSYWGTSPTKNIQY
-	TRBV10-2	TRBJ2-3	ASSELDTQY
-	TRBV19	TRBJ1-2	ASSISGTNYGYT
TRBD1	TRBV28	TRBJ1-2	ASSSGTGPPLDGYT
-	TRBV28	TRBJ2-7	ASSFRLGRTYEQY
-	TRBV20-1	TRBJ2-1	SARDPDGGTYNEQF
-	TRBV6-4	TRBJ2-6	ASPILRGANVLT
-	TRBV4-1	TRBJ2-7	ASSPTQTEPYEQY
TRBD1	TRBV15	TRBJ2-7	ATSRDRGSLFSYEQY
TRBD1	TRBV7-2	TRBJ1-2	ASSPHGTGLGYT
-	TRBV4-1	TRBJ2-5	ASSQDATGNGETQY